This entry concerns a single TCR beta chain. The antigen is undetermined. After 5'RACE with constant-segment primers, TCR alpha and TCR beta cDNA libraries carrying sample barcodes and UMIs were obtained. TCRdb called the 5' RACE reads again in MiXCR, with one record for every CDR3 protein. The repertoire holds 580,000 or so distinct CDR3 sequences, with about 18% as singletons. This specimen belongs to a study of T-cell memory formation after mild COVID-19. General study points: Largely, contracting CD4+ clones fell within CM and EM, and contracting CD8+ clones within EMRA. Pre-infection memory carried some responding clones, suggesting that cross-reactive memory joined.

Trimming removed 3 bases from V and 2 bases from J, with 10 bases in between. This CDR3 has 13 amino acids. Germline CDR1 is SQVTM and CDR2 is ANQGSEA. The sample comprised PBMCs or a T cell subset sorted from them (not recorded which). The chain carries TRBV29-1 and TRBJ1-1; D may be TRBD1 (5 bases). This receptor was identified in an adult woman who had mild COVID-19 (a few samples of this study predate the infection). Cell type and time point are not known. CDR3 protein: CSVEQGQNTEAFF. In DNA, the CDR3 is TGCAGCGTTGAGCAGGGCCAAAACACTGAAGCTTTCTTT.